The 25 T cell receptor beta chains below come from one sample, sequenced in a study of blood T cell repertoires in COVID-19. Profiling relied on immunoSEQ multiplex PCR, and the TCRdb table lists in-frame clones only, not all of them. The sample lists about 170,000 clones; approximately 92% were seen once. Material: peripheral blood. All receptors come from a man between 25 and 39 years old with COVID-19, enrolled during active disease.

V gene TRBV3-1 (or the pseudogene TRBV3-2) combines with J gene TRBJ2-1; 14 bases agree with TRBD2. V lost 3 bases to trimming and J lost 8 bases; unmatched junction nucleotides: 3. The CDR3 covers 15 residues. Looked up from germline, CDR1 is LGHDT and CDR2 is YNNKEL (reference sequence). As DNA, the CDR3 is TGTGCCAGCAGCCAGGGACTAGCGGGAGCCGATGAGCAGTTCTTC. Its translation: CASSQGLAGADEQFF.

The chain combines TRBV7-9 with TRBJ2-7; tentative D call: TRBD2 (5 bases). The CDR3 is made up of 17 amino acids. CDR1 SEHNR and CDR2 FQNEAQ come from the germline V gene (reference sequence). V lost 0 bases and J 3 bases, leaving 18 bases between the germline ends. The CDR3 nucleotides read TGTGCCAGCAGCTTAGCTCGGGGTGCCAGTATTGGCTACGAGCAGTACTTC. Protein: CASSLARGASIGYEQYF.

The chain couples TRBV5-1 to TRBJ2-2; 10 positions match TRBD1. J was trimmed by 6 bases and V by 2 bases; bases with no gene match: 10. Germline CDR1 SGHRS, CDR2 YFSETQ. The CDR3 covers 17 residues. The CDR3 DNA reads as TGCGCCAGCAGCTTAACCCCGGGACAGGGGTTCGCCGGGGAGCTGTTTTTT. Its translation is CASSLTPGQGFAGELFF.

V and J are TRBV2 and TRBJ1-5; the D gene is possibly TRBD1 (6 bases). CDR1 and CDR2 (germline): SNHLY, FYNNEI. This CDR3 has 13 amino acids. Trimming pared 5 bases from V and 6 bases from J, leaving 11 bases between. CDR3 nucleotides: TGTGCCAGCAGTCCAGGGGTCGGTCAGCCCCAGCATTTT. Protein sequence: CASSPGVGQPQHF.

This clone was counted only a few times. V gene TRBV30 combines with J gene TRBJ1-6; unclear D gene. Germline CDR1 reads GTSNPN; CDR2 reads SVGIG (reference sequence). This CDR3 is built from 12 residues. Between the trimmed V and J ends, which lost 7 bases and 8 bases, there was a span of 12 bases. The DNA for the CDR3 is TGTGCCTCTAACCGGTTTTATTCACCCCTCCACTTT. Translating gives CASNRFYSPLHF.

This clone has just one count. V and J are TRBV15 and TRBJ2-3, with D possibly being TRBD2 (7 bases). Germline V CDR1 and CDR2: LNHNV, YYDKDF (reference sequence). The CDR3 covers 17 residues. V lost 0 bases and J 2 bases, leaving 15 bases between the germline ends. CDR3 DNA: TGTGCCACCAGCAGAGATACGGGGGGCGCGATCACAGATACGCAGTATTTT. Amino acid sequence: CATSRDTGGAITDTQYF.

The chain employs TRBV5-5 and TRBJ1-2, with 8 bases that match TRBD1. Germline assignment: CDR1 SGHKS and CDR2 YYEKEE (reference sequence). The V segment lost 0 bases and the J segment 1 base; nucleotides outside the gene matches: 2. This CDR3 region has 15 residues. The CDR3 nucleotides read TGTGCCAGCAGCTTGGGGACAGGGTATAACTATGGCTACACCTTC. Encoded protein: CASSLGTGYNYGYTF.

J is TRBJ1-2 and V is TRBV29-1, with D possibly TRBD1 on 5 matching bases. V was pared by 4 bases and J by 3 bases, with 15 bases between. CDR3 length: 14 amino acids. Per the germline V gene, CDR1 is SQVTM and CDR2 is ANQGSEA. The CDR3: CSVGRDLGDYGYTF. For the CDR3, the DNA is TGCAGCGTTGGGAGGGACTTGGGAGACTATGGCTACACCTTC.

The CDR3 DNA reads as TGTGCCAGCAGCTTAACCGGGATGGGCAATCAGCCCCAGCATTTT. This gives the protein CASSLTGMGNQPQHF. This rearrangement joins TRBV7-6 to TRBJ1-5; D ambiguous. The CDR3 runs to 15 residues. The germline CDR1 and CDR2 sequences are SGHVS and FNYEAQ. V gave up 2 bases and J gave up 2 bases, with 10 bases separating them. The full variable domain, with the rest looked up from reference TRBV7-6 and TRBJ1-5, is GAGVSQSPRYKVTKRGQDVALRCDPISGHVSLYWYRQALGQGPEFLTYFNYEAQQDKSGLPNDRFSAERPEGSISTLTIQRTEQRDSAMYRCASSLTGMGNQPQHFGDGTRLSIL.

The chain has TRBV19 and TRBJ2-1; 8 bases match TRBD1. The junction had 7 bases not matched to a gene; V was cut back by 3 bases and J by 6 bases. Germline V gene lookup returns CDR1 LNHDA and CDR2 SQIVND (reference sequence). This CDR3 has 15 residues. CDR3 DNA sequence: TGTGCCAGTAGTATGAGGCAGGGGGCTCCCAATGAGCAGTTCTTC. It codes for CASSMRQGAPNEQFF.

The rearrangement joins TRBV19 to TRBJ1-5; D is unresolved. CDR3 length: 15 amino acids. CDR1 and CDR2 (germline): LNHDA, SQIVND (reference sequence). V dropped 2 bases and J dropped 0 bases, with 8 bases sitting between them. CDR3 sequence reads: CASSISLNSNQPQHF. CDR3 bases: TGTGCCAGTAGTATAAGCTTGAATAGCAATCAGCCCCAGCATTTT.

The V call is TRBV7-2, the J call TRBJ2-1; 13 bases are a match to TRBD2. Germline lookup yields CDR1 SGHTA and CDR2 FQGNSA. CDR3 length: 17 residues. V lost 1 base, J lost 9 bases, and 9 bases stayed unmatched. CDR3 residues: CASSLEGLAGKRGEQFF. In nucleotides, the CDR3 is TGTGCCAGCAGCTTAGAGGGACTAGCGGGAAAAAGGGGTGAGCAGTTCTTC.

The gene calls are TRBV6-4 and TRBJ2-3; TRBD2 matches 9 bases. Germline V gene lookup returns CDR1 MRHNA and CDR2 SNTAGT. The CDR3 totals 16 residues. Unmatched junction bases numbered 3, after V lost 0 bases and J lost 2 bases. The CDR3 reads CASSDSGGGATDTQYF. CDR3 nucleotides: TGTGCCAGCAGTGACTCCGGCGGGGGGGCCACAGATACGCAGTATTTT.

The chain carries TRBV24-1 and TRBJ1-6; D call uncertain. The V end lost 8 bases, the J end lost 7 bases, and 11 bases lay between the germline ends. The CDR3 consists of 13 residues. The V gene's germline CDR1 is KGHDR and CDR2 SFDVKD. The CDR3 region has the DNA TGTGCCACCACTTCGGGGAGCAATTCACCCCTCCACTTT. This gives the protein CATTSGSNSPLHF.

This sequence joins TRBV6-1 and TRBJ1-5; a possible D gene is TRBD1 (6 bases). The CDR3 spans 16 residues. The germline V gene encodes CDR1 MNHNS and CDR2 SASEGT. The germline V and J ends were trimmed by 2 bases and 7 bases, with 18 bases remaining between them. This chain's CDR3 is CASSELGALPGQPQHF. The CDR3 DNA is TGTGCCAGCAGTGAATTGGGGGCGCTGCCAGGGCAGCCCCAGCATTTT.

The rearrangement links TRBV9 to TRBJ2-3; 9 nucleotides line up with TRBD2. The CDR3 contains 15 residues. Germline assignment: CDR1 SGDLS and CDR2 YYNGEE. Losses at the gene ends were 4 bases for V and 0 bases for J; bases not matched to a gene: 3. The CDR3 nucleotides read TGTGCCAGCAGCAACAGCGGGGGGAGCACAGATACGCAGTATTTT. It yields the protein CASSNSGGSTDTQYF.

V gene TRBV20-1 combines with J gene TRBJ1-6; D not resolved. V was trimmed by 6 bases and J by 5 bases, leaving 5 bases between them. This CDR3 contains 11 residues. The germline V gene encodes CDR1 DFQATT and CDR2 SNEGSKA (reference sequence). The CDR3 coding sequence is TGCAGTGCCTCGGATAATTCACCCCTCCACTTT. This sequence encodes CSASDNSPLHF.

DNA of the CDR3: TGTGCCACCAGCAGTAACAGGGGACAGCCCCAGCATTTT. Residues: CATSSNRGQPQHF. The rearrangement uses TRBV15 and TRBJ1-5; 7 nucleotides line up with TRBD1. The ends lost 3 bases at V and 7 bases at J; junction bases unmatched: 3. Germline values: CDR1 LNHNV, CDR2 YYDKDF (reference sequence). CDR3 size: 13 residues.

This clone has just one count. V is TRBV12-3 or TRBV12-4 and J is TRBJ1-1; tentatively, D is TRBD1 (5 bases). The CDR3 is made up of 13 amino acids. V dropped 5 bases and J dropped 4 bases, with 11 bases sitting between them. CDR3 nucleotides: TGTGCCAGCAGTCAACGACAGTCCACTGAAGCTTTCTTT. Its protein product is CASSQRQSTEAFF.

The chain is built from TRBV5-1 and TRBJ1-6; no clear D gene. Germline CDR1 SGHRS, CDR2 YFSETQ. V was trimmed by 2 bases and J by 7 bases, leaving 10 bases between them. The CDR3 covers 14 residues. This chain's CDR3 is CASSFSVFNSPLHF. CDR3 bases: TGCGCCAGCAGCTTCAGTGTTTTCAATTCACCCCTCCACTTT.

The CDR3 loop reads CASSGRLAGGRYYNEQFF. The CDR3 nucleotides read TGTGCCAGCAGCGGCCGACTAGCGGGAGGGCGGTATTACAATGAGCAGTTCTTC. J is TRBJ2-1 and V is TRBV9, with 14 bases matching TRBD2. The germline CDR1 and CDR2 sequences are SGDLS and YYNGEE. This CDR3 comprises 18 residues. V shed 3 bases, J shed 4 bases, and the junction held 9 bases outside the gene matches.

The count of this clone is one. The V and J genes are TRBV13 and TRBJ2-1; 9 bases map to TRBD2. The CDR3 covers 16 residues. Per the germline V gene, CDR1 is PRHDT and CDR2 is FYEKMQ (reference sequence). J gave up 12 bases and V 2 bases, and 14 bases lay outside the gene matches. The CDR3 loop reads CASSLMTSGSLLGQFF. The CDR3 DNA sequence: TGTGCCAGCAGCTTAATGACTAGCGGATCCCTACTGGGGCAGTTCTTC.

This clone appeared a few times. The genes are TRBV19 and TRBJ2-7; D perhaps matches TRBD1 (7 bases). This CDR3 contains 14 residues. Trimming stripped 5 bases from V and 3 bases from J, with 14 bases between. In germline, CDR1 is LNHDA, CDR2 SQIVND (reference sequence). The CDR3 DNA is TGTGCCAGTAGTTTTGCCCAGGGGGGCTACGAGCAGTACTTC. It specifies CASSFAQGGYEQYF.

The chain combines TRBV11-1 with TRBJ1-1, with D perhaps matching TRBD1 (5 bases). The germline gives CDR1 SGHAT, CDR2 FQDESV (reference sequence). The CDR3 runs 15 residues. The V gene lost 1 base and the J gene lost 5 bases, with 14 bases spanning the gap. The CDR3 here is CASSLVAGRGTEAFF. The DNA of the CDR3 is TGTGCCAGCAGCTTAGTTGCGGGTCGGGGGACTGAAGCTTTCTTT. The variable domain in full, completed from reference TRBV11-1 and TRBJ1-1, reads EAEVAQSPRYKITEKSQAVAFWCDPISGHATLYWYRQILGQGPELLVQFQDESVVDDSQLPKDRFSAERLKGVDSTLKIQPAELGDSAMYLCASSLVAGRGTEAFFGQGTRLTVV.

This sequence joins TRBV19 and TRBJ2-7, with a weak D call TRBD1 (5 bases). Germline V CDR1 and CDR2: LNHDA, SQIVND (reference sequence). The CDR3 sequence is 15 residues long. The V end lost 3 bases, the J end lost 0 bases, and 12 bases lay between the germline ends. The CDR3 DNA is TGTGCCAGTAGTATTATATCAGGGCACTCCTACGAGCAGTACTTC. Its translation is CASSIISGHSYEQYF.